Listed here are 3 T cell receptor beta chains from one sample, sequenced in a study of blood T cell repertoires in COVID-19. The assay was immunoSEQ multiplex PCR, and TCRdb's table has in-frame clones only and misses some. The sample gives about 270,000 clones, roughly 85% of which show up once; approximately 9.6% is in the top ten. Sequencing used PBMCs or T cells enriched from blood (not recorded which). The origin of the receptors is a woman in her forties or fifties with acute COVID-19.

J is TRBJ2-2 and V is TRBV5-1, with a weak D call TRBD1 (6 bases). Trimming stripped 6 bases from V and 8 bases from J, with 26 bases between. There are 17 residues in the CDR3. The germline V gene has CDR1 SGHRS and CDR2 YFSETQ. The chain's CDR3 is CASTLDPGQLGFGELFF. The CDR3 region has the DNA TGCGCCAGCACCCTAGATCCTGGACAGTTGGGTTTTGGGGAGCTGTTTTTT.

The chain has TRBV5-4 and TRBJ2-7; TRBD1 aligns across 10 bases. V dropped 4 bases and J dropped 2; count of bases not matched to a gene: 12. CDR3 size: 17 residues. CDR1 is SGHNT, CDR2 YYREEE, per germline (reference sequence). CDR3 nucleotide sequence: TGTGCCAGCAGCGGGGGACAGGGGACTTCCTACACCTACGAGCAGTACTTC. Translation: CASSGGQGTSYTYEQYF.

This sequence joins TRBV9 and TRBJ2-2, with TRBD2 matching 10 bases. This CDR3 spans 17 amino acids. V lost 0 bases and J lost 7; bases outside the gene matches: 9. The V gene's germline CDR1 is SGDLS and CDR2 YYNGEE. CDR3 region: CASSVGLAGGKIGELFF. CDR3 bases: TGTGCCAGCAGCGTAGGACTAGCGGGCGGTAAGATCGGGGAGCTGTTTTTT.